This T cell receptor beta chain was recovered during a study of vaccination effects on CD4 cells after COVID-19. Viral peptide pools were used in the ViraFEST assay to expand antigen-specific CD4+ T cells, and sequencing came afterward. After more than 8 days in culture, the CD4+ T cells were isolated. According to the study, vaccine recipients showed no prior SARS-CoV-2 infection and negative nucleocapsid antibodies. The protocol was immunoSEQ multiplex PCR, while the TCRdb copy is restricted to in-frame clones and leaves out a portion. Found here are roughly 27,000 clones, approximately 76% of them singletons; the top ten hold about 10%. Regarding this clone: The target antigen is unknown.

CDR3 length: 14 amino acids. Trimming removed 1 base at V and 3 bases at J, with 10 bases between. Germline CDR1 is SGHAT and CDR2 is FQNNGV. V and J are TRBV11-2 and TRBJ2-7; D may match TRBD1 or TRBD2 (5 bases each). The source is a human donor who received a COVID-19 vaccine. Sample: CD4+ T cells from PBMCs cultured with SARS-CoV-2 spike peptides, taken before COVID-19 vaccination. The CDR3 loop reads CASSLGWGNYEQYF. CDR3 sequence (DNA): TGTGCCAGCAGCTTAGGGTGGGGGAACTACGAGCAGTACTTC.